These 14 T cell receptor beta chains were sequenced from one sample in a study of cytomegalovirus exposure and HLA in healthy donors listed by TCRdb under 2017. Receptor amplification or capture employed the immunoSEQ multiplex PCR assay. For the multiplex PCR, a mixture combining 60 forward primers for TCR Vbeta segments and 13 reverse primers for TCR Jbeta segments was used. TCRdb carries this immuneACCESS record with in-frame sequences only. Its versions omit some clonotypes, under half of them owing to an unresolved V gene in the studies checked, with the rest unexplained. Across this sample there are 140,000 to 150,000 clones, with roughly 70% seen only once. Approximately 2% of the sample is taken by the ten largest. The specimen was PBMCs. All receptors come from a woman between 55 and 75 years old in good health and CMV-seropositive.

The V and J genes are TRBV7-2 and TRBJ2-4; no clear D. The V gene lost 4 bases and the J gene lost 4 bases, with 8 bases spanning the gap. Germline V gene lookup returns CDR1 SGHTA and CDR2 FQGNSA. CDR3 length equals 13 residues. CDR3 bases: TGTGCCAGCAGCTACGGAGAAAAAAACATTCAGTACTTC. It codes for CASSYGEKNIQYF.

This clone was seen more than once but under ten times. This rearrangement joins TRBV28 to TRBJ1-4; a weak D match, TRBD1 (6 bases). Germline V gene lookup returns CDR1 MDHEN and CDR2 SYDVKM. V gave up 6 bases and J gave up 6 bases, with 17 bases separating them. This CDR3 contains 15 residues. The CDR3 loop reads CASRFRQAEYEKLFF. The CDR3 DNA reads as TGTGCCAGCAGATTCAGACAGGCAGAGTATGAAAAACTGTTTTTT. The variable domain in full, completed from reference TRBV28 and TRBJ1-4, reads DVKVTQSSRYLVKRTGEKVFLECVQDMDHENMFWYRQDPGLGLRLIYFSYDVKMKEKGDIPEGYSVSREKKERFSLILESASTNQTSMYLCASRFRQAEYEKLFFGSGTQLSVL.

The rearrangement joins TRBV27 to TRBJ1-5, with 9 positions matching TRBD1. This CDR3 region has 16 residues. V trimming: 6 bases; J trimming: 4 bases; junction bases outside the gene matches: 10. The germline V gene encodes CDR1 MNHEY and CDR2 SMNVEV (reference sequence). CDR3 region: CASRGPGQGGNQPQHF. The CDR3 DNA follows: TGTGCCAGCAGAGGCCCGGGACAGGGAGGTAATCAGCCCCAGCATTTT.

This chain links TRBV6-6 with TRBJ2-7; 14 bases are shared with TRBD2. The CDR3 is made up of 15 amino acids. The ends lost 6 bases at V and 2 bases at J; junction bases unmatched: 3. Germline CDR1 MNHNY, CDR2 SVGAGI (reference sequence). CDR3 in amino acids: CASRMTSGRAYEQYF. The DNA for the CDR3 is TGTGCCAGCAGGATGACTAGCGGGAGGGCCTACGAGCAGTACTTC.

This clone turned up a few times. The chain recombines TRBV5-1 with TRBJ1-2, with TRBD1 as a possible D gene (6 bases). This CDR3 contains 15 residues. V shed 3 bases and J shed 0 bases, with 12 bases lying between them. Germline V CDR1 and CDR2: SGHRS, YFSETQ. The CDR3 coding sequence is TGCGCCAGCAGCTACCGGGACAACGCTAACTATGGCTACACCTTC. Translated, it gives CASSYRDNANYGYTF. Combining the CDR3 with reference TRBV5-1 and TRBJ1-2 gives the whole variable domain KAGVTQTPRYLIKTRGQQVTLSCSPISGHRSVSWYQQTPGQGLQFLFEYFSETQRNKGNFPGRFSGRQFSNSRSEMNVSTLELGDSALYLCASSYRDNANYGYTFGSGTRLTVV.

This clone was recorded many times. The CDR3, as DNA: TGTGCCATCCAGTTTTCCAGGGACACTGAAGCTTTCTTT. Protein product: CAIQFSRDTEAFF. The chain is built from TRBV6-1 and TRBJ1-1; a possible D gene is TRBD1 (5 bases). The CDR3 contains 13 residues. Germline V gene lookup returns CDR1 MNHNS and CDR2 SASEGT. V was cut by 10 bases and J by 3 bases, with 15 bases left in between.

This sequence joins TRBV6-1 and TRBJ2-6; tentative D call: TRBD1 (7 bases). V was pared by 4 bases and J by 2 bases, with 15 bases between. This CDR3 is 17 amino acids long. Per the germline V gene, CDR1 is MNHNS and CDR2 is SASEGT. In nucleotides, the CDR3 is TGTGCCAGCAGTGGGGGGATCAGGGGGGCTGGGGCCAACGTCCTGACTTTC. Amino acid sequence: CASSGGIRGAGANVLTF.

The V gene is TRBV9, the J gene TRBJ2-2; no reliable D call. The CDR3 loop spans 11 amino acids. Germline CDR1 SGDLS, CDR2 YYNGEE. V dropped 3 bases and J dropped 5 bases, with 2 bases sitting between them. The CDR3 loop reads CASSATGELFF. The CDR3 DNA reads TGTGCCAGCAGCGCGACCGGGGAGCTGTTTTTT. Complete variable domain (other parts from reference TRBV9 and TRBJ2-2): DSGVTQTPKHLITATGQRVTLRCSPRSGDLSVYWYQQSLDQGLQFLIQYYNGEERAKGNILERFSAQQFPDLHSELNLSSLELGDSALYFCASSATGELFFGEGSRLTVL.

The V gene is TRBV7-8, the J gene TRBJ2-7, with 10 bases that match TRBD2. Losses at the gene ends were 4 bases for V and 1 base for J; bases not matched to a gene: 4. CDR3 size: 15 residues. Germline CDR1 SGHVS, CDR2 FQNEAQ. CDR3 DNA sequence: TGTGCCAGCAGCTCGGAGCGGGAGGGATCCTACGAGCAGTACTTC. Protein: CASSSEREGSYEQYF.

V usage is TRBV2 and J usage is TRBJ2-4; 8 nucleotides line up with TRBD1. V was pared by 5 bases and J by 7 bases, with 10 bases of the junction left unmatched. The germline V gene has CDR1 SNHLY and CDR2 FYNNEI. The CDR3 runs to 15 residues. The CDR3 DNA follows: TGTGCCAGCAGTACCGACAGGGGCCCATGGAACATTCAGTACTTC. Its protein product is CASSTDRGPWNIQYF.

This chain links TRBV5-1 with TRBJ2-3, with 11 bases matching TRBD1. After removal of 0 bases from V and 0 bases from J, the junction contained 6 bases not matched to a gene. CDR1 SGHRS and CDR2 YFSETQ come from the germline V gene. This CDR3 spans 18 amino acids. The CDR3 here is CASSLAGTGGPSTDTQYF. The CDR3 DNA reads as TGCGCCAGCAGCTTGGCCGGGACAGGGGGACCTAGCACAGATACGCAGTATTTT.

This clone has only a few counts. This chain links TRBV7-2 with TRBJ2-3; D ambiguous. Germline V gene sequence: CDR1 SGHTA, CDR2 FQGNSA. V dropped 5 bases and J dropped 2 bases, with 5 bases sitting between them. CDR3 length: 12 residues. In DNA form, the CDR3 reads TGTGCCAGCAGCATTAACACAGATACGCAGTATTTT. This codes for CASSINTDTQYF.

This clone was seen only a few times. J is TRBJ1-2 and V is TRBV25-1, with 7 bases fitting TRBD1. The germline V gene encodes CDR1 MGHDK and CDR2 SYGVNS. Trimming took 4 bases from V and 5 from J; bases not matched to a gene: 7. CDR3 length: 14 amino acids. The CDR3 bases are TGTGCCAGCAGTGGGAGGGGACAGTATTATGGCTACACCTTC. It is translated as CASSGRGQYYGYTF.

J is TRBJ2-1 and V is TRBV19, with D possibly matching TRBD1 (6 bases). V gave up 5 bases and J gave up 6 bases, with 14 bases separating them. This CDR3 is built from 14 residues. Germline CDR1 and CDR2: LNHDA and SQIVND (reference sequence). The CDR3 protein is CASSPLDRSNEQFF. As DNA, the CDR3 is TGTGCCAGTAGTCCCCTCGACAGGAGCAATGAGCAGTTCTTC.